The clone carrying this TCR beta chain was detected a few times. The antigen is not known. CDR3 length equals 14 residues. Germline CDR1 reads SGHRS; CDR2 reads YFSETQ. V was cut by 2 bases and J by 9 bases, with 17 bases left in between. The record originates from a study of response to subunit inactivated influenza vaccine. Overall study results and limits: The authors suggested that every seasonal influenza vaccination recruits few new T cells.

MiXCR, run by TCRdb on the RT-PCR reads, gives a single entry per CDR3 protein. Of 500,000 to 750,000 distinct CDR3 sequences in the sample, about 15% were seen once. The sample in question was PBMCs from blood, obtained roughly 12 days after vaccination. The chain has TRBV5-1 and TRBJ1-2; D call uncertain. The clonotype comes from a man in his fifties who received an inactivated influenza vaccine. The CDR3: CASSLDPVAGSYTF. Written as DNA, the CDR3 is TGCGCCAGCAGCTTAGACCCTGTGGCTGGTAGCTACACCTTC.